Listed below are T cell receptor beta chains from one sample, sequenced in a study of molecular identifiers for immune sequencing clone quantification. TCRdb reprocessed the PCR reads via MiXCR and lists one record per CDR3 protein. This table has fewer than 350,000 distinct CDR3 sequences, roughly 24% appearing once. Sequencing used naive CD8+ T cells from blood, with Jurkat cell RNA spiked in. The receptors here all came from a human donor in good health. Some libraries in this study had Jurkat cell RNA spiked in. Each CDR3 is given without its conserved first and last residue.

j_call | v_call | cdr3_aa
TRBJ2-7 | TRBV10-3 | AIKEGSRAYEQY
TRBJ2-5 | TRBV14 | ASSQTRGLETQY
TRBJ2-7 | TRBV19 | ASSGGTSPHEQY
TRBJ2-7 | TRBV6-5 | ASSYGWGTEQY
TRBJ2-7 | TRBV14 | ASSHDGTGEQY
TRBJ2-7 | TRBV30 | AWSLGLTYEQY
TRBJ1-1 | TRBV6-2/TRBV6-3 | ASNRIPGQPNTEAF
TRBJ1-2 | TRBV9 | ASSKWGQDGYT
TRBJ2-5 | TRBV7-2 | ASSLLGSQETQY
TRBJ2-2 | TRBV29-1 | SVQHPNTGELF
TRBJ2-7 | TRBV7-8 | ASSLRDPYYEQY
TRBJ1-1 | TRBV7-6 | ASSSGTGYTEAF
TRBJ1-1 | TRBV30 | AWSVQGAEAF
TRBJ2-2 | TRBV7-9 | ASSPALPGHLNTGELF
TRBJ1-5 | TRBV12-3/TRBV12-4 | ASSLDAASQPQH
TRBJ2-1 | TRBV7-2 | ASSSSGTSGRNEQF
TRBJ2-1 | TRBV27 | ASSPIPRGRAVYNEQF
TRBJ1-5 | TRBV27 | ASSSLGQSKPQH
TRBJ2-2 | TRBV7-6 | ASSRRENTGELF
TRBJ1-2 | TRBV7-9 | ASSSTNYGCT
TRBJ2-1 | TRBV12-3/TRBV12-4 | ASTPDGHEQF
TRBJ1-5 | TRBV4-1 | ASSQDEQSNQPQH
TRBJ2-1 | TRBV10-1 | ASSGRKSYNEQF
TRBJ2-3 | TRBV28 | ASSFPRGRTDTQY
TRBJ2-7 | TRBV6-5 | ASSYSGEGYYEQY
TRBJ1-1 | TRBV27 | ASSNIASEAF
TRBJ2-3 | TRBV30 | AWGTSGVTDTQY
TRBJ2-2 | TRBV7-8 | ASSLAWSPSTGELF
TRBJ1-5 | TRBV12-3/TRBV12-4 | ASRGTGGFNQPQH
TRBJ1-5 | TRBV28 | ASSLGVSGLYSNQPQH
TRBJ2-3 | TRBV2 | ASSEYDTDTQY
TRBJ2-7 | TRBV27 | ASSPVGVAGISVWY
TRBJ1-4 | TRBV7-3 | ASSPQSNGGDATNEKLF
TRBJ2-6 | TRBV29-1 | SVWESILSGANVLT
TRBJ2-3 | TRBV6-5 | ASSIQRGGVDTQY
TRBJ2-3 | TRBV12-3/TRBV12-4 | ASSLGVPTDAQY